This is a list of T cell receptor beta chains from one sample in a study of T-cell reconstitution after alpha-beta-depleted transplantation in children. TCRdb re-called the PCR reads with MiXCR, one entry per CDR3 protein. The sample shows a few hundred thousand distinct CDR3 sequences, 25% to 30% of them seen only once. The material was PBMCs, obtained before TCRalphabeta/CD19-depleted stem cell transplant. These receptor sequences come from a boy less than two years old with Wiskott-Aldrich syndrome, due to receive a stem cell transplant. Both conserved end residues are part of each CDR3. The order of the fields is J gene, V gene, CDR3 length, D gene, clone size, CDR3 DNA, CDR3 protein. A D gene is named only where the DNA matches it firmly. Clone size is given for some rows only: seen once, a few or many times, or a class if the clone is expanded.

J gene: TRBJ2-7; V gene: TRBV20-1; CDR3 length: 12; D gene: -; clone size: -; CDR3 DNA: TGCAGTGCTAAAGACATCTCCTACGAGCAGTACTTC; CDR3 protein: CSAKDISYEQYF
J gene: TRBJ2-5; V gene: TRBV5-1; CDR3 length: 15; D gene: -; clone size: many; CDR3 DNA: TGCGCCAGCAGCTTGGCCGGGACGGGCCAAGAGACCCAGTACTTC; CDR3 protein: CASSLAGTGQETQYF
J gene: TRBJ2-5; V gene: TRBV2; CDR3 length: 12; D gene: -; clone size: -; CDR3 DNA: TGTGCCAGCGATGGGATCCAAGAGACCCAGTACTTC; CDR3 protein: CASDGIQETQYF
J gene: TRBJ1-2; V gene: TRBV5-1; CDR3 length: 16; D gene: TRBD1; clone size: few; CDR3 DNA: TGCGCCAGCAGCCCCGGGGACAGTCCTTGGAACTATGGCTACACCTTC; CDR3 protein: CASSPGDSPWNYGYTF
J gene: TRBJ2-3; V gene: TRBV4-1; CDR3 length: 16; D gene: -; clone size: few; CDR3 DNA: TGCGCCAGCAGCCAAGAGGGGGAGTGGAGCACAGATACGCAGTATTTT; CDR3 protein: CASSQEGEWSTDTQYF
J gene: TRBJ1-1; V gene: TRBV5-1; CDR3 length: 13; D gene: -; clone size: few; CDR3 DNA: TGCGCCAGCATTGGTGAGGGATCCACTGAAGCTTTCTTT; CDR3 protein: CASIGEGSTEAFF
J gene: TRBJ2-7; V gene: TRBV12-3/TRBV12-4; CDR3 length: 14; D gene: TRBD1; clone size: -; CDR3 DNA: TGTGCCAGCAGACCGGGACAGGGGGGCTACGAGCAGTACTTC; CDR3 protein: CASRPGQGGYEQYF
J gene: TRBJ1-6; V gene: TRBV5-1; CDR3 length: 15; D gene: TRBD1; clone size: -; CDR3 DNA: TGCGCCAGCAGCTTACAGGGGGAAATAAATTCACCCCTCCACTTT; CDR3 protein: CASSLQGEINSPLHF
J gene: TRBJ1-2; V gene: TRBV14; CDR3 length: 15; D gene: -; clone size: -; CDR3 DNA: TGTGCCAGCAGCCAAGGGACAGAAACTAACTATGGCTACACCTTC; CDR3 protein: CASSQGTETNYGYTF
J gene: TRBJ2-7; V gene: TRBV3-1; CDR3 length: 15; D gene: TRBD2; clone size: many; CDR3 DNA: TGTGCCAGCAGCCAAGCGGGGGGACTAGCGTACGAGCAGTACTTC; CDR3 protein: CASSQAGGLAYEQYF
J gene: TRBJ1-1; V gene: TRBV6-2/TRBV6-3; CDR3 length: 16; D gene: TRBD1; clone size: -; CDR3 DNA: TGTGCCAGCAGTTACCGGATCTATACAGGGGATACTGAAGCTTTCTTT; CDR3 protein: CASSYRIYTGDTEAFF
J gene: TRBJ2-1; V gene: TRBV5-1; CDR3 length: 14; D gene: -; clone size: few; CDR3 DNA: TGCGCCAGCAGCTTGGACCGGGCCCACAATGAGCAGTTCTTC; CDR3 protein: CASSLDRAHNEQFF
J gene: TRBJ2-5; V gene: TRBV2; CDR3 length: 14; D gene: -; clone size: -; CDR3 DNA: TGTGCCAGCAGTGAGAATAGGGTCCGGGAGACCCAGTACTTC; CDR3 protein: CASSENRVRETQYF
J gene: TRBJ2-7; V gene: TRBV29-1; CDR3 length: 10; D gene: -; clone size: -; CDR3 DNA: TGCAGCGTTCAGGGCCACGAGCAGTACTTC; CDR3 protein: CSVQGHEQYF
J gene: TRBJ2-5; V gene: TRBV5-1; CDR3 length: 13; D gene: -; clone size: -; CDR3 DNA: TGCGCCAGCAGCTTGGGACAGGTAGAGACCCAGTACTTC; CDR3 protein: CASSLGQVETQYF
J gene: TRBJ2-7; V gene: TRBV20-1; CDR3 length: 12; D gene: -; clone size: few; CDR3 DNA: TGCAGTGCTAGGTCAGGTTCCCACGAGCAGTACTTC; CDR3 protein: CSARSGSHEQYF
J gene: TRBJ1-1; V gene: TRBV29-1; CDR3 length: 10; D gene: -; clone size: -; CDR3 DNA: TGCAGCGTTATGGGAGGGTCTGCTTTCTTT; CDR3 protein: CSVMGGSAFF
J gene: TRBJ2-2; V gene: TRBV12-3/TRBV12-4; CDR3 length: 17; D gene: -; clone size: -; CDR3 DNA: TGTGCCAGCAGGGTGAGACAGGCCATCCCGAACACCGGGGAGCTGTTTTTT; CDR3 protein: CASRVRQAIPNTGELFF
J gene: TRBJ2-1; V gene: TRBV7-2; CDR3 length: 16; D gene: -; clone size: -; CDR3 DNA: TGTGCCAGCAGCTTAAGGTTTCAGCACCCACCCAATGAGCAGTTCTTC; CDR3 protein: CASSLRFQHPPNEQFF
J gene: TRBJ2-5; V gene: TRBV2; CDR3 length: 17; D gene: TRBD2; clone size: few; CDR3 DNA: TGTGCCAGCAGTGACTTACGACTAGCGGGAGACTCAGAGACCCAGTACTTC; CDR3 protein: CASSDLRLAGDSETQYF
J gene: TRBJ2-1; V gene: TRBV5-1; CDR3 length: 15; D gene: -; clone size: -; CDR3 DNA: TGCGCCAGCAGCATTATCCAGGACCCGAACAATGAGCAGTTCTTC; CDR3 protein: CASSIIQDPNNEQFF
J gene: TRBJ2-2; V gene: TRBV5-1; CDR3 length: 14; D gene: -; clone size: many; CDR3 DNA: TGCGCCAGCAGCTTGGCCGGGGGAACCGGGGAGCTGTTTTTT; CDR3 protein: CASSLAGGTGELFF
J gene: TRBJ1-5; V gene: TRBV19; CDR3 length: 12; D gene: -; clone size: -; CDR3 DNA: TGTGCCAGCGACAGAGACAATCAGCCCCAGCATTTT; CDR3 protein: CASDRDNQPQHF